This entry is about one TCR beta chain. Its cognate antigen has yet to be identified. The sample holds no much larger clone one base away, and base qualities are not on file. TCRbeta CDR3 regions were amplified from genomic DNA by means of the immunoSEQ Assay, a bias-controlled multiplex PCR. Under the source paper's analysis protocol: Within the assay, amplification of reference gene primers was used to estimate how many nucleated cells each sample contained. To quantify the absolute abundance of each unique TCRbeta CDR3 rearrangement, sequence reads were collapsed and filtered. Productive Simpson clonality was computed per sample as the square root of Simpson's diversity index over productive rearrangements. The table comes from immuneACCESS by way of TCRdb, which keeps in-frame sequences with V and J called. Part of the clones is missing from these tables; in studies checked, under half for an unresolved V gene and the rest for unknown reasons. V and J calls and clone size are given by that table; D and trimming were obtained from the DNA. The sample profile shows more than 80,000 clones; around nine tenths of them were found once. About 5% of the sample goes to the ten largest clones.

This specimen comes from a study of blood T cell repertoires in COVID-19 (dated by TCRdb to the early 2020s). General notes on the study: The collaborator samples originated in the United States, Italy and Spain and spanned the acute and convalescent phases of COVID-19. Samples came from the ongoing ImmuneRACE study (first 160 participants) plus 1,254 subjects from 6 global collaborators. The sample metadata nearly always contained a de-identified subject ID, COVID-19 status, age in years and sex. The material from the prospective study consisted of cDNA or gDNA derived from T cells, B-cell-depleted T cells, or PBMCs. A freely available public database, intended as a resource for researchers studying the immune response to SARS-CoV-2, is where the repertoires were released. Deeply sampled blood TCRbeta repertoires from subjects exposed to, actively infected with, or recovered from COVID-19 were included in the dataset. Where available, HLA class I and class II types were obtained from metadata supplied by the sample provider rather than from assay-based typing.

What the work shows at the level of the full study, not this receptor alone: The quantity of clinical and demographic metadata differed by source and by participant and was supplied without curation.

Whole blood was collected in K2EDTA tubes by collaborating institutions according to the institutions' own protocols. For TCRbeta analysis, collaborators shipped samples as frozen whole blood, isolated PBMCs, or DNA extracted from either of those sample types. Sequencing was done on a sample of peripheral blood. This receptor was obtained from a man aged 35-49 years with acute or convalescent COVID-19.

The nucleotide sequence is TGTGCCAGCAGCTTTGGCGGGAGTTCCAATGAGCAGTTCTTC. This sequence encodes CASSFGGSSNEQFF. The sequence joins TRBV7-8 to TRBJ2-1; TRBD2 aligns with 7 central bases. Clipping removes 3 bases from V and 6 bases from J, with 5 as the unmatched junction base count. The CDR3 covers 14 residues, taking in both the cysteine and the phenylalanine. Only the CDR3 DNA is retained, 42 bases long and in frame from the first base. CDR1 SGHVS and CDR2 FQNEAQ are derived from the germline V gene.